These 27 T cell receptor beta chains were sequenced from one sample in a study of cytotoxic CD8 clonotypes in ibrutinib-treated CLL. Some clones are missing from TCRdb's copy, which holds only in-frame ones; the method was immunoSEQ multiplex PCR. The sample lists 200,000 to 250,000 clones, roughly three quarters occurring once. Sequences were derived from PBMCs, sampled after 12 months of ibrutinib treatment. These receptors all stem from a human donor with chronic lymphocytic leukemia.

This chain links TRBV11-3 with TRBJ2-3, with a weak D call TRBD1 (6 bases). This CDR3 is 14 amino acids long. Looked up from germline, CDR1 is SGHNT and CDR2 is YENEEA. Trimming cost V 2 bases and J 5 bases, with 11 bases left between them. CDR3: CASSLLGRGDTQYF. DNA for the CDR3: TGTGCCAGCAGCTTATTGGGCAGGGGAGATACGCAGTATTTT.

A single count supports this clone. The rearrangement links TRBV28 to TRBJ2-7; either TRBD1 or TRBD2 may fit D (5 bases each). From germline, CDR1 is MDHEN and CDR2 SYDVKM. The CDR3 covers 13 residues. Deletions cut 11 bases from V and 0 bases from J, with 14 bases between. CDR3 DNA sequence: TGTGCCGCATCCAGAGGGGACTCCTACGAGCAGTACTTC. This codes for CAASRGDSYEQYF.

V and J are TRBV7-3 and TRBJ2-7; D possibly corresponds to TRBD1 (6 bases). Germline values: CDR1 SGHTA, CDR2 FQGTGA. V was shortened by 6 bases and J by 3 bases, with 12 bases between the two germline ends. The length of the CDR3 is 13 residues. The DNA for the CDR3 is TGTGCCAGCAGATCCGAGGGGGACTACGAGCAGTACTTC. This encodes CASRSEGDYEQYF. Complete variable domain (other parts from reference TRBV7-3 and TRBJ2-7): GAGVSQTPSNKVTEKGKYVELRCDPISGHTALYWYRQSLGQGPEFLIYFQGTGAADDSGLPNDRFFAVRPEGSVSTLKIQRTERGDSAVYLCASRSEGDYEQYFGPGTRLTVT.

V and J are TRBV5-5 and TRBJ2-3, with no clear D. This CDR3 is 13 amino acids long. CDR1 and CDR2 (germline): SGHKS, YYEKEE (reference sequence). V was shortened by 8 bases and J by 2 bases, with 12 bases between the two germline ends. CDR3 loop: CASIVYHTDTQYF. The CDR3 DNA reads as TGTGCCAGTATAGTATACCACACAGATACGCAGTATTTT.

This clone has a single count. At one of its ends the junction is not consistent with the germline gene, which may arise from a read error. V gene TRBV5-1 combines with J gene TRBJ1-4; perhaps TRBD1 as D (5 bases). CDR3 length: 15 residues. The germline gives CDR1 SGHRS, CDR2 YFSETQ. The DNA of the CDR3 is TGCGCCAGCACCCCGGGGCGGCCAACAAATGAAAAACTGTTTTTT. It yields the protein CASTPGRPTNEKLFF.

DNA for the CDR3: TGTGCCAGCACCGATTTAGGAAACAATCAGCCCCAGCATTTT. Its protein is CASTDLGNNQPQHF. The chain joins TRBV27 to TRBJ1-5; D is undetermined. The V gene's germline CDR1 is MNHEY and CDR2 SMNVEV (reference sequence). The CDR3 consists of 14 residues. V was shortened by 7 bases and J by 3 bases, with 13 bases between the two germline ends.

The chain couples TRBV4-1 to TRBJ2-7; D perhaps matches TRBD2 (5 bases). Trimming removed 2 bases from V and 3 bases from J, with 20 bases in between. Per the germline V gene, CDR1 is MGHRA and CDR2 is YSYEKL. CDR3 length: 17 residues. In nucleotides, the CDR3 is TGCGCCAGCAGCCAAAACACGCATAGGGTCGGGATCTACGAGCAGTACTTC. It specifies CASSQNTHRVGIYEQYF.

The chain carries TRBV18 and TRBJ1-4, with a tentative D call TRBD1 (6 bases). The V gene lost 3 bases and the J gene lost 5 bases, with 13 bases spanning the gap. The CDR3 has 15 amino acids. The germline V gene encodes CDR1 KGHSH and CDR2 LQKENI. CDR3 residues: CASSPPGTSNEKLFF. The CDR3 DNA is TGTGCCAGCTCACCTCCAGGGACATCAAATGAAAAACTGTTTTTT.

V and J are TRBV11-3 and TRBJ2-3, with TRBD2 as a possible D gene (6 bases). V lost 5 bases and J lost 2, with 14 bases in between. The germline CDR1 and CDR2 sequences are SGHNT and YENEEA. The CDR3 spans 15 residues. The CDR3 bases are TGTGCCAGCAGCATCGGGAGAGAGCCCACAGATACGCAGTATTTT. This gives the protein CASSIGREPTDTQYF.

This chain uses TRBV5-1 with TRBJ1-2; the D is unclear. Per germline, CDR1 SGHRS and CDR2 YFSETQ. V was cut by 1 base and J by 5 bases, with 18 bases left in between. This CDR3 has 16 amino acids. CDR3 loop: CASSLLADPISYGYTF. The CDR3 DNA sequence: TGCGCCAGCAGCTTGTTGGCAGACCCAATCTCTTATGGCTACACCTTC.

The V gene is TRBV7-9, the J gene TRBJ2-7; no reliable D call. Trimming removed 5 bases at V and 6 bases at J, with 17 bases between. The CDR3 has 14 residues. Germline assignment: CDR1 SEHNR and CDR2 FQNEAQ (reference sequence). The CDR3 sequence is CASSPDPRSGEQYF. The CDR3 DNA reads TGTGCCAGCAGCCCAGATCCTCGCTCCGGCGAGCAGTACTTC. The whole variable domain, remainder taken from reference TRBV7-9 and TRBJ2-7, is DTGVSQNPRHKITKRGQNVTFRCDPISEHNRLYWYRQTLGQGPEFLTYFQNEAQLEKSRLLSDRFSAERPKGSFSTLEIQRTEQGDSAMYLCASSPDPRSGEQYFGPGTRLTVT.

This sequence joins TRBV30 and TRBJ1-4; no clear D gene. V lost 1 base and J lost 8, with 17 bases in between. Germline CDR1 reads GTSNPN; CDR2 reads SVGIG (reference sequence). This CDR3 contains 15 residues. CDR3 region: CAWSGTGLVGEKLFF. CDR3 DNA sequence: TGTGCCTGGAGTGGGACCGGGCTCGTAGGGGAAAAACTGTTTTTT.

The chain joins TRBV13 to TRBJ2-2, with TRBD2 as a possible D gene (5 bases). CDR1 and CDR2 from the germline V gene are PRHDT and FYEKMQ (reference sequence). This CDR3 has 15 amino acids. The ends were cut back, 1 base at V and 3 bases at J, with 9 bases in the middle. As DNA, the CDR3 is TGTGCCAGCAGCTTAGATAGCGCTTACACCGGGGAGCTGTTTTTT. As protein: CASSLDSAYTGELFF.

The V and J genes are TRBV11-2 and TRBJ2-5, with a tentative D call TRBD2 (5 bases). Trimming removed 5 bases from V and 5 bases from J, with 18 bases in between. From germline, CDR1 is SGHAT and CDR2 FQNNGV. The length of the CDR3 is 15 residues. CDR3 DNA: TGTGCCAGCAGCCAAGGCCCGGGGAGCCTGGAGACCCAGTACTTC. The encoded protein is CASSQGPGSLETQYF.

CDR3 amino acids: CATRVMLYTEAFF. The CDR3 bases are TGTGCCACCAGAGTAATGCTCTACACTGAAGCTTTCTTT. The chain uses TRBV6-1 and TRBJ1-1; D ambiguous. Trimming cost V 10 bases and J 3 bases, with 15 bases left between them. The CDR3 sequence is 13 residues long. The germline V gene has CDR1 MNHNS and CDR2 SASEGT.

The V call is TRBV7-9, the J call TRBJ1-3; 8 bases are a match to TRBD1. CDR3 length: 14 amino acids. V trimming: 5 bases; J trimming: 5 bases; junction bases outside the gene matches: 5. The V gene's germline CDR1 is SEHNR and CDR2 FQNEAQ (reference sequence). The CDR3 loop is CASSPGQGRNTIYF. The CDR3 DNA reads TGTGCCAGCAGCCCCGGACAGGGCCGAAACACCATATATTTT.

The table lists this clone with a few counts. V and J are TRBV5-1 and TRBJ1-6; no reliable D call. V was cut by 7 bases and J by 7 bases, with 18 bases left in between. This CDR3 is 15 amino acids long. Germline loops: CDR1 SGHRS, CDR2 YFSETQ. The CDR3 sequence: CASAYSYGTNSPLHF. Here the CDR3 DNA reads TGCGCCAGCGCCTATTCGTACGGTACCAATTCACCCCTCCACTTT.

The V and J genes are TRBV5-1 and TRBJ2-2; 10 bases fit TRBD1. V lost 9 bases to trimming and J lost 6 bases; unmatched junction nucleotides: 11. CDR1 is SGHRS, CDR2 YFSETQ, per germline. CDR3 length: 15 amino acids. The CDR3 DNA reads as TGCGCCACGAACCCCGGGACAGGGGTCTCCGGGGAGCTGTTTTTT. This gives the protein CATNPGTGVSGELFF. Full variable domain (missing parts from reference TRBV5-1 and TRBJ2-2): KAGVTQTPRYLIKTRGQQVTLSCSPISGHRSVSWYQQTPGQGLQFLFEYFSETQRNKGNFPGRFSGRQFSNSRSEMNVSTLELGDSALYLCATNPGTGVSGELFFGEGSRLTVL.

This rearrangement joins TRBV6-6 to TRBJ2-7, with D possibly TRBD2 on 5 matching bases. The CDR3 is made up of 13 amino acids. In germline, CDR1 is MNHNY, CDR2 SVGAGI (reference sequence). Between the trimmed V and J ends, which lost 4 bases and 3 bases, there was a span of 10 bases. CDR3 residues: CASSSDYYYEQYF. CDR3 bases: TGTGCCAGCAGTTCCGACTATTACTACGAGCAGTACTTC.

The V call is TRBV19, the J call TRBJ1-5; unclear D gene. Trimming pared 5 bases from V and 7 bases from J, leaving 9 bases between. The CDR3 has 12 amino acids. Germline V CDR1 and CDR2: LNHDA, SQIVND (reference sequence). CDR3 nucleotides: TGTGCCAGTAGTGGGGTCGGCCAGCCCCAGCATTTT. Translating gives CASSGVGQPQHF.

This sequence joins TRBV5-1 and TRBJ2-1; D tentatively reads TRBD1 or TRBD2 (5 bases each). CDR3 size: 15 residues. Germline V lookup: CDR1 SGHRS, CDR2 YFSETQ. V lost 4 bases and J lost 8, with 19 bases in between. The CDR3 region is CASSNRGARGHEQFF. In nucleotides, the CDR3 is TGCGCCAGCAGCAATCGGGGCGCCCGCGGGCATGAGCAGTTCTTC.

This chain links TRBV5-1 with TRBJ2-5; 10 nucleotides align to TRBD1. The J segment lost 5 bases and the V segment lost 4 bases, leaving 8 bases of the junction unmatched. Germline-derived CDR1 and CDR2 are SGHRS and YFSETQ. The CDR3 is 15 amino acids. CDR3 coding DNA: TGCGCCAGCAGCACCGTGACAGGGGGCGACGAGACCCAGTACTTC. Translated, it gives CASSTVTGGDETQYF.

A word on this clone: A much larger clone differs from this one at a single base, so this may be a read error. This sample includes further DNA sequences coding for the same CDR3. This chain uses TRBV20-1 with TRBJ2-7; unclear D gene. V was pared by 1 base and J by 4 bases, with 2 bases between. The CDR3 contains 10 residues. Germline lookup yields CDR1 DFQATT and CDR2 SNEGSKA (reference sequence). The CDR3 nucleotides read TGCAGTGCTAGAGCATACGAGCAGTACTTC. Protein sequence: CSARAYEQYF.

This clone was seen once. The gene calls are TRBV9 and TRBJ1-6, with a possible D match to TRBD1 (5 bases). Trimming pared 2 bases from V and 5 bases from J, leaving 11 bases between. The CDR3 covers 15 residues. CDR1 and CDR2 (germline): SGDLS, YYNGEE. CDR3: CASSVSGGDNSPLHF. CDR3 DNA: TGTGCCAGCAGCGTTAGCGGGGGGGATAATTCACCCCTCCACTTT.

Written as DNA, the CDR3 is TGTGCCAGTAGTATGTCCCCAGGGGCGGGGGAAGCTTTCTTT. It codes for CASSMSPGAGEAFF. J is TRBJ1-1 and V is TRBV19; D possibly corresponds to TRBD1 (6 bases). Germline CDR1 and CDR2: LNHDA and SQIVND (reference sequence). This CDR3 contains 14 residues. The V end was cut by 3 bases, the J end by 8 bases, with 16 bases between.

The chain has TRBV4-2 and TRBJ2-5; TRBD1 aligns across 8 bases. J gave up 5 bases and V 4 bases, and 3 bases lay outside the gene matches. Germline V gene data show CDR1 as LGHNA and CDR2 as YNFKEQ. CDR3 length: 13 amino acids. The CDR3 bases are TGTGCCAGCAGCCTGCGACAGGGGGAGACCCAGTACTTC. Its protein is CASSLRQGETQYF.

The chain uses TRBV28 and TRBJ2-7; D is unclear. This CDR3 is 12 amino acids long. Per germline, CDR1 MDHEN and CDR2 SYDVKM. V lost 2 bases and J 3 bases, leaving 5 bases between the germline ends. The DNA of the CDR3 is TGTGCCAGCAGTTTACACAGCTACGAGCAGTACTTC. The encoded protein is CASSLHSYEQYF.